A selection of T cell receptor beta chains follows, all from one sample in a study of T cells after yellow fever vaccination. TCRdb re-called the 5' RACE reads with MiXCR, one entry per CDR3 protein. There are a few hundred thousand distinct CDR3 sequences in the sample; 6.2% occur only once, and approximately 16% lies in the top ten. The sample was PBMCs, taken 5 days after the yellow fever booster vaccination. These receptors all stem from a man aged 30 to 39 who received the YFV17D yellow fever vaccine. CDR3s include the opening cysteine and the closing phenylalanine or tryptophan. Each record gives: J gene, clone size, D gene, V gene, CDR3 DNA, CDR3 protein. A D gene is named only where the DNA matches it firmly. Expanded clones are given a class, and other clones once, few, many or no size at all.

TRBJ2-2,many,NA,TRBV7-9,TGTGCCAGCAGCCCCCGGGGGGCTAGCGGGGAGCTGTTTTTT,CASSPRGASGELFF
TRBJ2-3,NA,NA,TRBV10-1,TGCGCCAGCAGTGAGTCAATAGTGGGAACAGATACGCAGTATTTT,CASSESIVGTDTQYF
TRBJ2-7,NA,TRBD1,TRBV9,TGTGCCAGCAGCAGAGGACAGGGTCTCGACGAGCAGTACTTC,CASSRGQGLDEQYF
TRBJ1-5,few,NA,TRBV18,TGTGCCAGCTCACCTATAGGAGGGACACCAAATCAGCCCCAGCATTTT,CASSPIGGTPNQPQHF
TRBJ2-7,many,TRBD2,TRBV10-3,TGTGCCATCAGTGATTTAGCGGGGAGCTCCTACGAGCAGTACTTC,CAISDLAGSSYEQYF
TRBJ1-1,many,NA,TRBV5-1,TGCGCCAGCAGCGCGGGGGGCGGGGGGAACACTGAAGCTTTCTTT,CASSAGGGGNTEAFF
TRBJ2-4,few,TRBD2,TRBV20-1,TGCAGTGCTAAGACTAGCGCGGAGGGGAACATTCAGTACTTC,CSAKTSAEGNIQYF
TRBJ1-1,many,NA,TRBV18,TGTGCCAGCTCACCTATGACGTCGCGGAACACTGAAGCTTTCTTT,CASSPMTSRNTEAFF
TRBJ2-1,once,TRBD2,TRBV7-9,TGTGCCAGCAGCCGACAGTCTGGGAGGGGCGAGTTCTATGAGCAGTTCTTC,CASSRQSGRGEFYEQFF
TRBJ2-1,many,TRBD2,TRBV7-9,TGTGCCAGCAGCCTAGGCCTCCGGGAGGGTTACAATGAGCAGTTCTTC,CASSLGLREGYNEQFF
TRBJ1-3,few,TRBD1,TRBV6-1,TGTGCCAGCATCCAACCTCGTCAGGGGGAAAGCTCTGGAAACACCATATATTTT,CASIQPRQGESSGNTIYF
TRBJ2-7,NA,TRBD2,TRBV28,TGTGCCAGCAGTTTAGAGGTCGGGAGGTCCTACGAGCAGTACTTC,CASSLEVGRSYEQYF
TRBJ2-6,many,TRBD1,TRBV12-3/TRBV12-4,TGTGCCAGCAGTTTGGGGACAGGTAGCTCTGGGGCCAACGTCCTGACTTTC,CASSLGTGSSGANVLTF